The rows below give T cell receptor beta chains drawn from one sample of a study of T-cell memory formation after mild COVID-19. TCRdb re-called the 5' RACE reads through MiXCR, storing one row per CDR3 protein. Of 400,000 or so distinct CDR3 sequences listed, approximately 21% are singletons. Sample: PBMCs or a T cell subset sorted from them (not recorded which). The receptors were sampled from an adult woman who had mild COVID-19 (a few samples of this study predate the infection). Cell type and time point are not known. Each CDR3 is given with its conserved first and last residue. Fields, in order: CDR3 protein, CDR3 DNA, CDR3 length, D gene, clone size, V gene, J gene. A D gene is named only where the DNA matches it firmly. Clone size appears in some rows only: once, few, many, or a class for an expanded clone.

CASSQGQSLAGELFF	TGCGCCAGCAGCCAGGGACAGTCGTTAGCCGGGGAGCTGTTTTTT	15	TRBD1	.	TRBV5-1	TRBJ2-2
CASSAGTGTPTDTQYF	TGTGCCAGCAGCGCCGGGACAGGGACACCCACAGATACGCAGTATTTT	16	TRBD1	.	TRBV9	TRBJ2-3
CASRVGYGYTF	TGTGCCAGCAGAGTGGGGTATGGCTACACCTTC	11	.	few	TRBV6-1	TRBJ1-2
CSARPSDSINSPLHF	TGCAGTGCTAGACCCTCGGACAGCATTAATTCACCCCTCCACTTT	15	.	many	TRBV20-1	TRBJ1-6
CSVDQGLVGEQFF	TGCAGCGTTGATCAGGGACTAGTTGGTGAGCAGTTCTTC	13	TRBD2	.	TRBV29-1	TRBJ2-1
CASSLGGLLEQYF	TGTGCCAGCAGTTTAGGGGGCCTGCTCGAGCAGTACTTC	13	.	few	TRBV12-3/TRBV12-4	TRBJ2-7
CASSADGTVSYEQYF	TGTGCCAGCAGCGCCGACGGGACGGTATCCTACGAGCAGTACTTC	15	.	.	TRBV9	TRBJ2-7
CSVVTGENYGYTF	TGCAGCGTAGTGACAGGGGAAAACTATGGCTACACCTTC	13	TRBD1	once	TRBV29-1	TRBJ1-2
CASSPMPWTGYQETQYF	TGCGCCAGCAGCCCCATGCCCTGGACAGGTTACCAAGAGACCCAGTACTTC	17	TRBD1	.	TRBV4-3	TRBJ2-5
CASSSDPGQASYNEQFF	TGTGCCAGCAGCTCTGATCCGGGACAGGCCTCCTACAATGAGCAGTTCTTC	17	TRBD1	.	TRBV7-6	TRBJ2-1
CASSLSFIAQPGTEAFF	TGCGCCAGCAGCTTGTCTTTCATCGCCCAACCAGGGACTGAAGCTTTCTTT	17	.	.	TRBV5-1	TRBJ1-1
CASSYGGDGQFF	TGTGCCAGCAGCTATGGGGGCGATGGGCAGTTCTTC	12	.	many	TRBV7-8	TRBJ2-1
CAISEGAGRSYEQYF	TGTGCCATCAGTGAAGGTGCGGGCCGCTCCTACGAGCAGTACTTC	15	.	.	TRBV10-3	TRBJ2-7
CASSLAWGLKQETQYF	TGCGCCAGCAGCTTGGCCTGGGGCTTGAAGCAAGAGACCCAGTACTTC	16	.	few	TRBV5-1	TRBJ2-5
CSVVGLYQETQYF	TGCAGCGTTGTAGGACTTTATCAAGAGACCCAGTACTTC	13	.	.	TRBV29-1	TRBJ2-5
CASSLPAGAGETQYF	TGTGCCAGCAGCTTACCAGCGGGGGCAGGAGAGACCCAGTACTTC	15	TRBD2	few	TRBV7-8	TRBJ2-5
CASSSIMRQVRGTYEQYF	TGTGCCAGCAGCTCTATTATGAGACAGGTACGGGGGACCTACGAGCAGTACTTC	18	.	.	TRBV7-9	TRBJ2-7
CASSLGQGLSTEAFF	TGCGCCAGCAGCCTCGGACAGGGGCTGTCCACTGAAGCTTTCTTT	15	TRBD1	few	TRBV4-3	TRBJ1-1
CASSYSRGVQKDEQYF	TGTGCCAGCAGTTACTCGAGAGGGGTACAGAAGGACGAGCAGTACTTC	16	.	few	TRBV6-2/TRBV6-3	TRBJ2-7
CASRLGTGVNEQYF	TGTGCCAGCAGGTTAGGGACAGGGGTTAACGAGCAGTACTTC	14	TRBD1	.	TRBV7-2	TRBJ2-7
CASSVSSGTPYEQYF	TGTGCCAGCAGCGTATCTAGCGGGACACCCTACGAGCAGTACTTC	15	TRBD2	few	TRBV7-2	TRBJ2-7
CASSQGLALREFF	TGTGCCAGCAGCCAAGGACTAGCTCTTAGGGAGTTCTTC	13	TRBD2	.	TRBV6-2/TRBV6-3	TRBJ2-1
CASSLTPGAAEAFF	TGTGCCAGCAGCTTAACTCCCGGGGCGGCTGAAGCTTTCTTT	14	.	few	TRBV7-3	TRBJ1-1
CSASSDSNQPQHF	TGCAGTGCTAGCTCGGATAGCAATCAGCCCCAGCATTTT	13	.	many	TRBV20-1	TRBJ1-5
CASSDIESYEQYF	TGCGCCAGCAGCGATATAGAATCCTACGAGCAGTACTTC	13	.	.	TRBV5-1	TRBJ2-7
CASSSPGTPYEQYF	TGTGCCAGCTCAAGCCCCGGGACACCCTACGAGCAGTACTTC	14	.	many	TRBV18	TRBJ2-7
CSSRTVLSSYNEQFF	TGCAGCTCTAGAACGGTTCTGAGCTCCTACAATGAGCAGTTCTTC	15	.	.	TRBV29-1	TRBJ2-1
CASSLGFGGAYNEQFF	TGCGCCAGCAGCTTGGGATTTGGGGGGGCCTACAATGAGCAGTTCTTC	16	TRBD2	few	TRBV5-1	TRBJ2-1
CASSLSRDLYNEQFF	TGTGCCAGCAGCTTGTCCAGGGACCTCTACAATGAGCAGTTCTTC	15	.	.	TRBV7-2	TRBJ2-1
CASSSPGRINEQFF	TGTGCCAGCAGTTCCCCAGGCCGAATCAATGAGCAGTTCTTC	14	.	few	TRBV6-2/TRBV6-3	TRBJ2-1
CASSLTSEWGYNEQFF	TGTGCCAGCAGCCTAACTAGCGAGTGGGGTTACAATGAGCAGTTCTTC	16	TRBD2	few	TRBV7-6	TRBJ2-1